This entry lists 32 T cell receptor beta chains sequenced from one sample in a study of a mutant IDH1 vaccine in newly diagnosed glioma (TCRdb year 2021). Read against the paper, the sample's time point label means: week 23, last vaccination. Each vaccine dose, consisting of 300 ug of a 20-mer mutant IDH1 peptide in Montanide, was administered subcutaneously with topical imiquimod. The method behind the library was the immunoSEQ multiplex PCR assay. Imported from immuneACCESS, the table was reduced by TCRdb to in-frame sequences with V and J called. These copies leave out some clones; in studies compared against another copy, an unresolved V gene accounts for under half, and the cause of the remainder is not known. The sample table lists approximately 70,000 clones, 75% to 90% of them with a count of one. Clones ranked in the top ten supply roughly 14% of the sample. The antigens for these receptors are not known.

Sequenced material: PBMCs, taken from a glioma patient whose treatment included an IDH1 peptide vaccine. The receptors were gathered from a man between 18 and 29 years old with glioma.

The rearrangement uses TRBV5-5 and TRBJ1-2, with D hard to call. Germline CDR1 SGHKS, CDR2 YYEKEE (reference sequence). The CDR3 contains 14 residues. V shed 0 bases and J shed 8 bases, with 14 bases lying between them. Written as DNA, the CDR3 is TGTGCCAGCAGCTTGGGGCCAGGAGAATGGGGCTACACCTTC. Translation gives CASSLGPGEWGYTF.

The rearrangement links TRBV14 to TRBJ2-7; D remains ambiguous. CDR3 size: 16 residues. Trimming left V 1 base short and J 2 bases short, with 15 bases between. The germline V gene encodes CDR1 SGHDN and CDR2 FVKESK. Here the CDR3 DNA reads TGTGCCAGCAGCCAAGCCCAGATACTGACAACCTACGAGCAGTACTTC. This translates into CASSQAQILTTYEQYF.

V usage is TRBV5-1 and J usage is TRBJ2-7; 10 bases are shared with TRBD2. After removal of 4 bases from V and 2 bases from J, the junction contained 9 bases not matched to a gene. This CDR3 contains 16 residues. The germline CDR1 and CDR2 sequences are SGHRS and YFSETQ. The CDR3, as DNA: TGCGCCAGCAGCCTAGTAGCGGGAGGAACGCCCTACGAGCAGTACTTC. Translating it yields CASSLVAGGTPYEQYF.

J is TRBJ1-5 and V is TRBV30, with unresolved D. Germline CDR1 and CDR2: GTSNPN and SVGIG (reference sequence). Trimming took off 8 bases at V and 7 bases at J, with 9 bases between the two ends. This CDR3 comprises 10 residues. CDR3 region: CATPDQPQHF. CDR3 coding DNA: TGTGCCACCCCGGACCAGCCCCAGCATTTT.

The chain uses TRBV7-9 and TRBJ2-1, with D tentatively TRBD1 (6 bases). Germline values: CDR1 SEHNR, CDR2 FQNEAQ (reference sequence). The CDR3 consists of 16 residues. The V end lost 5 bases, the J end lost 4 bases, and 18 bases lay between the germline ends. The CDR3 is CASSGTRGTPYNEQFF. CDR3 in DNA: TGTGCCAGCAGCGGAACGAGGGGGACACCATACAATGAGCAGTTCTTC.

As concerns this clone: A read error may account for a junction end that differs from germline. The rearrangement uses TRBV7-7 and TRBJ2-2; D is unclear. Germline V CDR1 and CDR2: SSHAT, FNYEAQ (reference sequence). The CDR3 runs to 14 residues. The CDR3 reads CASSLRGITGELFF. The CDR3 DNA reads TGTGCTAGCAGCTTAAGAGGTATTACCGGGGAGCTGTTTTTT.

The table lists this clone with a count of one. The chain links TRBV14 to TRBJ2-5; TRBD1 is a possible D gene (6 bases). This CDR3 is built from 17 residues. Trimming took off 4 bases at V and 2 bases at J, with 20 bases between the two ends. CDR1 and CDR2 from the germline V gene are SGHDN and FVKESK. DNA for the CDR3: TGTGCCAGCAGCCCCGAGACAGGCGCCCTAGTACAAGAGACCCAGTACTTC. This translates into CASSPETGALVQETQYF.

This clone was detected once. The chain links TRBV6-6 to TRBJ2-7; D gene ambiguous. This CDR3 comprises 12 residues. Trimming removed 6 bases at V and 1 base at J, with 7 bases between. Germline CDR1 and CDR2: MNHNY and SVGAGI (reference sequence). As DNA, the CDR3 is TGTGCCAGCAGATCAGGTTCCTACGAGCAGTACTTC. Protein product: CASRSGSYEQYF.

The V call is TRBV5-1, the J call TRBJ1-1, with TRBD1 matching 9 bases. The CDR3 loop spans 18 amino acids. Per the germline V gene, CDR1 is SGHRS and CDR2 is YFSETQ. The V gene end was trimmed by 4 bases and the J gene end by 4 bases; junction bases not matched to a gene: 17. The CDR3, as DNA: TGCGCCAGCAGCCACATCACCCTAAATACAGGGGGCGGCACTGAAGCTTTCTTT. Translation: CASSHITLNTGGGTEAFF.

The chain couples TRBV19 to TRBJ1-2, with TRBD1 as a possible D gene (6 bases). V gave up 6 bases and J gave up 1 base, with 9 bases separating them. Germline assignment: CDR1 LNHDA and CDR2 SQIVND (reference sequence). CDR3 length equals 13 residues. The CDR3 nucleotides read TGTGCCAGTAGAAGGGACAATAACTATGGCTACACCTTC. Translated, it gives CASRRDNNYGYTF. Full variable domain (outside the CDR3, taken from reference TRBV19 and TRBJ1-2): DGGITQSPKYLFRKEGQNVTLSCEQNLNHDAMYWYRQDPGQGLRLIYYSQIVNDFQKGDIAEGYSVSREKKESFPLTVTSAQKNPTAFYLCASRRDNNYGYTFGSGTRLTVV.

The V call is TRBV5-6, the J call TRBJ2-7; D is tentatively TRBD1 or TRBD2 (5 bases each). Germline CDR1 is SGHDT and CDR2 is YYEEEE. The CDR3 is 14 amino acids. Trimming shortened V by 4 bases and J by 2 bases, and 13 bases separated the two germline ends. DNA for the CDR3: TGTGCCAGCAGCGGCCAAGGGGACCCCTACGAGCAGTACTTC. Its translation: CASSGQGDPYEQYF. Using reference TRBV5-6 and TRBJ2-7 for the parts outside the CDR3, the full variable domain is DAGVTQSPTHLIKTRGQQVTLRCSPKSGHDTVSWYQQALGQGPQFIFQYYEEEERQRGNFPDRFSGHQFPNYSSELNVNALLLGDSALYLCASSGQGDPYEQYFGPGTRLTVT.

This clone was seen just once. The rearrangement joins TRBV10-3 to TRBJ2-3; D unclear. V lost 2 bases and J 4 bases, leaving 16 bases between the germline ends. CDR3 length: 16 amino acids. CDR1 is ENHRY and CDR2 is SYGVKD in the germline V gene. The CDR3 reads CAISEPDAPSADTQYF. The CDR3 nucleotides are TGTGCCATCAGTGAGCCCGATGCTCCCTCGGCAGATACGCAGTATTTT.

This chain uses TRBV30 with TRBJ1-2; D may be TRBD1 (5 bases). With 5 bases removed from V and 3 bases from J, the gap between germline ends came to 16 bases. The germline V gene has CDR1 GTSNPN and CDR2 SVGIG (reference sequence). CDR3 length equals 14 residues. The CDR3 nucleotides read TGTGCCTGGGGATGGGGGAGAGGAGACTATGGCTACACCTTC. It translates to CAWGWGRGDYGYTF.

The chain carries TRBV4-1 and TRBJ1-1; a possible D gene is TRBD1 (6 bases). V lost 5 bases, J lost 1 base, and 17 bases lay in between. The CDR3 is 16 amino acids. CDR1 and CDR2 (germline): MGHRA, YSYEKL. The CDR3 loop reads CASSEEGVLKNTEAFF. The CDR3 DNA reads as TGCGCCAGCAGCGAGGAGGGGGTCCTAAAGAACACTGAAGCTTTCTTT.

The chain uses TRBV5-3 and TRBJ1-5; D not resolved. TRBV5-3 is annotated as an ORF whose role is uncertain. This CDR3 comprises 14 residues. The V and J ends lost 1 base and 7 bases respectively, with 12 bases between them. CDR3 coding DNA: TGTGCCAGAAGCTTGTTGGGGTTAGGACAGCCCCAGCATTTT. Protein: CARSLLGLGQPQHF.

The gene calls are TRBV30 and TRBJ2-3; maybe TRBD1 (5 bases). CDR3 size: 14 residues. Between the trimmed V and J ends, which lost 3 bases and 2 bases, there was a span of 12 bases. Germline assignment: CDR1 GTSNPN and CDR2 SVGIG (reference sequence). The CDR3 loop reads CAWSDVGHTDTQYF. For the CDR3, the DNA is TGTGCCTGGAGCGACGTGGGGCACACAGATACGCAGTATTTT.

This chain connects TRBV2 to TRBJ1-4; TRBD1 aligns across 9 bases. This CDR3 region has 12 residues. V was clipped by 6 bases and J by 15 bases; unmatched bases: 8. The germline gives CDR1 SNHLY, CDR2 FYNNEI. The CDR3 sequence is CASRILGQGLFF. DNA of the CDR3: TGTGCCAGCAGAATTCTGGGACAGGGATTGTTTTTT.

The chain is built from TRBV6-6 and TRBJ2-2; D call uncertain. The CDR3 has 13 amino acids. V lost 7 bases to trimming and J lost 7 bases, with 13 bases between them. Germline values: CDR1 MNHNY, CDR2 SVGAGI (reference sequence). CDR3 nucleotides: TGTGCCAGCACCTTACGGGCCGACGGGGAGCTGTTTTTT. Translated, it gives CASTLRADGELFF.

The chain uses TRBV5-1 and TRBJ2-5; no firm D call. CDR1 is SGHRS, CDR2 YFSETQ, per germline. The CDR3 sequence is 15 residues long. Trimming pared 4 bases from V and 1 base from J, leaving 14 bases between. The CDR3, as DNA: TGCGCCAGCAGCCCCCAGTCGGGTGGCCAAGAGACCCAGTACTTC. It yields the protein CASSPQSGGQETQYF. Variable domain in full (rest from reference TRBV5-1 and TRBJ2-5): KAGVTQTPRYLIKTRGQQVTLSCSPISGHRSVSWYQQTPGQGLQFLFEYFSETQRNKGNFPGRFSGRQFSNSRSEMNVSTLELGDSALYLCASSPQSGGQETQYFGPGTRLLVL.

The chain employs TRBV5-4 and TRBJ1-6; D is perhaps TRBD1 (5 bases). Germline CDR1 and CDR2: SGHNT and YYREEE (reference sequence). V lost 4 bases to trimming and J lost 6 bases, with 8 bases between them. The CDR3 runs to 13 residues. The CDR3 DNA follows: TGTGCCAGCAGCCGGGACGTTAATTCACCCCTCCACTTT. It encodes CASSRDVNSPLHF.

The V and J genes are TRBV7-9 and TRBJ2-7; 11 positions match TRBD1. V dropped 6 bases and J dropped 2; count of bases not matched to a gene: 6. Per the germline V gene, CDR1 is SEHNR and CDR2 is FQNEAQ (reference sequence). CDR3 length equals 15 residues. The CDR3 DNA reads TGTGCCAGCAGTCTGGGGACAGGGGGTGCCTACGAGCAGTACTTC. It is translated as CASSLGTGGAYEQYF.

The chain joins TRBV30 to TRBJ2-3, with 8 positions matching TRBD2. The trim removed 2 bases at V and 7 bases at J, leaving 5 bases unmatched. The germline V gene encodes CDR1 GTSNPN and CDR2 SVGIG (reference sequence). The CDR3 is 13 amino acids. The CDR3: CAWSPGLGNTQYF. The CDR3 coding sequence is TGTGCCTGGAGTCCGGGACTAGGCAATACGCAGTATTTT. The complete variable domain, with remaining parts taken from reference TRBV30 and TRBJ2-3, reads SQTIHQWPATLVQPVGSPLSLECTVEGTSNPNLYWYRQAAGRGLQLLFYSVGIGQISSEVPQNLSASRPQDRQFILSSKKLLLSDSGFYLCAWSPGLGNTQYFGPGTRLTVL.

CDR3 nucleotides: TGTGCCAGCAGTTTGCCACATCTCATTACAGGGGGGGCCGGGGAGCTGTTTTTT. It is translated as CASSLPHLITGGAGELFF. This chain links TRBV5-5 with TRBJ2-2; a weak D match, TRBD1 (8 bases). The V end was cut by 5 bases, the J end by 6 bases, with 26 bases between. CDR1 is SGHKS, CDR2 YYEKEE, per germline (reference sequence). CDR3 length equals 18 residues.

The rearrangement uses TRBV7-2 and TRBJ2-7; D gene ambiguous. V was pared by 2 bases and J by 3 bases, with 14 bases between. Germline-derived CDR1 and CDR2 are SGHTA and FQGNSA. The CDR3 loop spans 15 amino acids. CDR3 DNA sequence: TGTGCCAGCAGCTTATCTACCCAGACCTACTACGAGCAGTACTTC. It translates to CASSLSTQTYYEQYF.

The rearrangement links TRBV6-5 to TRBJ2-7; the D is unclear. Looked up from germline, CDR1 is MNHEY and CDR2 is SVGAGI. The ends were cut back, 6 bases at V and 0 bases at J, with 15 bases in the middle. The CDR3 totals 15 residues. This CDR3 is CASRLDSRSSYEQYF. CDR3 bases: TGTGCCAGCAGGCTAGACTCTAGGAGCTCCTACGAGCAGTACTTC.

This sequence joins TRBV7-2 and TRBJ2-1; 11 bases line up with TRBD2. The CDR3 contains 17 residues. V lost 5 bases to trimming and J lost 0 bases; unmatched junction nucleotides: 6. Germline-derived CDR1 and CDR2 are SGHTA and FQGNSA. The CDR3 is CASSVLAGGFSYNEQFF. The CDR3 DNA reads TGTGCCAGCAGCGTCCTAGCGGGGGGCTTCTCCTACAATGAGCAGTTCTTC. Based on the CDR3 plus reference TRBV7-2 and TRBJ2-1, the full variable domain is GAGVSQSPSNKVTEKGKDVELRCDPISGHTALYWYRQSLGQGLEFLIYFQGNSAPDKSGLPSDRFSAERTGGSVSTLTIQRTQQEDSAVYLCASSVLAGGFSYNEQFFGPGTRLTVL.

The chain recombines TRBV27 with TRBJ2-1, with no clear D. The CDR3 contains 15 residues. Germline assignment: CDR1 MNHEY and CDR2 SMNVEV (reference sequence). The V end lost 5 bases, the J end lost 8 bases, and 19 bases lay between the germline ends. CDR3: CASSSSRSPEYEQFF. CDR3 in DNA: TGTGCCAGCAGTAGCTCCCGATCCCCCGAATATGAGCAGTTCTTC.

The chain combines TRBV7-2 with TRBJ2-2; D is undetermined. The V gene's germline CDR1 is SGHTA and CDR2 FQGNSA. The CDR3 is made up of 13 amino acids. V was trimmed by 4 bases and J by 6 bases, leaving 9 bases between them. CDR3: CASSSLRSGELFF. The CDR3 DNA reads TGTGCCAGCAGCTCCCTACGCTCCGGGGAGCTGTTTTTT. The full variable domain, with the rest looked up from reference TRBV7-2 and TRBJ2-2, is GAGVSQSPSNKVTEKGKDVELRCDPISGHTALYWYRQSLGQGLEFLIYFQGNSAPDKSGLPSDRFSAERTGGSVSTLTIQRTQQEDSAVYLCASSSLRSGELFFGEGSRLTVL.

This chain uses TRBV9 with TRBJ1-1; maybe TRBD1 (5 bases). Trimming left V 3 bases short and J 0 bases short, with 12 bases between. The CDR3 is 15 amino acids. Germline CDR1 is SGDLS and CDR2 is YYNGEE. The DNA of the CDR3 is TGTGCCAGCAGCGCATCGGGGGATATGAACACTGAAGCTTTCTTT. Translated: CASSASGDMNTEAFF.

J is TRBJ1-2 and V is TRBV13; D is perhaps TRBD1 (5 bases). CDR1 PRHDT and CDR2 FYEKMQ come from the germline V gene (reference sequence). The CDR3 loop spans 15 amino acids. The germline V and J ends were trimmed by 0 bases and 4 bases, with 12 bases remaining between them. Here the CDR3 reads CASSLGVGDLYGYTF. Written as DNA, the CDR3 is TGTGCCAGCAGCTTAGGGGTGGGGGATCTCTATGGCTACACCTTC.

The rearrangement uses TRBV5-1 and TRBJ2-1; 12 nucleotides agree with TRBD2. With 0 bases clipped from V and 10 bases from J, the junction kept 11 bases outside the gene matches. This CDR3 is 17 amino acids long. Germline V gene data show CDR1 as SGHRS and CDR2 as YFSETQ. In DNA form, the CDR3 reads TGCGCCAGCAGCTTGGATGCAAGGCTAGCGGGAGGGGAAGAGCAGTTCTTC. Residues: CASSLDARLAGGEEQFF.

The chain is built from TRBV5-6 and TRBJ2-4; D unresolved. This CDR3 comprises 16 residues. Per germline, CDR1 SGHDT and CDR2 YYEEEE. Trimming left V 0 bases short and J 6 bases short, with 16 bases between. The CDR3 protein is CASSLGPATLGNIQYF. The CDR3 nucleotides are TGTGCCAGCAGCTTGGGTCCTGCTACCCTGGGAAACATTCAGTACTTC.